Each of the 10 T cell receptor beta chains below was sequenced from the same sample in a study of type 1 regulatory T cells. These receptors have no known antigen. One entry per CDR3 protein, called by TCRdb with MiXCR from the reads. The sample gives roughly 71,000 distinct CDR3 sequences, roughly 60% of which show up once; 6% to 9% is in the top ten. Sample: cultured T cells, either the whole culture or a sorted T cell fraction (not recorded which). The subset was: Tr1-enriched cell product generated in vitro against host alloantigens. These receptor sequences come from a human donor in good health.

This clonotype was recorded only once. The chain joins TRBV7-9 to TRBJ1-4, with D unresolved. The germline CDR1 and CDR2 sequences are SEHNR and FQNEAQ (reference sequence). Trimming took 6 bases from V and 4 from J, leaving 3 bases between them. The length of the CDR3 is 11 residues. The CDR3 reads CASRLNEKLFF. CDR3 sequence (DNA): TGTGCCAGCAGGCTTAATGAAAAACTGTTTTTT.

The V and J genes are TRBV6-1 and TRBJ2-6, with D maybe TRBD1 (5 bases). The germline CDR1 and CDR2 sequences are MNHNS and SASEGT. The CDR3 is 14 amino acids. The CDR3 protein is CAAGPSSGANVLTF. CDR3 sequence (DNA): TGTGCTGCAGGGCCCTCCTCTGGGGCCAACGTCCTGACTTTC.

The CDR3 nucleotides are TGTGCCAGCAGTTTATTACGTAGGACTGAAGCTTTCTTT. Translation gives CASSLLRRTEAFF. The rearrangement uses TRBV27 and TRBJ1-1; the D is unclear. Trimming removed 1 base at V and 5 bases at J, with 8 bases between. CDR3 length: 13 amino acids. Germline CDR1 MNHEY, CDR2 SMNVEV (reference sequence).

This clonotype was counted at least ten times. The chain recombines TRBV18 with TRBJ2-5, with D possibly TRBD1 on 6 matching bases. Germline V gives CDR1 KGHSH, CDR2 LQKENI. This CDR3 comprises 15 residues. V lost 3 bases and J lost 3, with 14 bases in between. The CDR3 DNA follows: TGTGCCAGCTCACCCTCCGGGACAAGGAAAGAGACCCAGTACTTC. Its protein is CASSPSGTRKETQYF.

As concerns this clonotype: An end of the junction does not agree with germline; a read error may underlie this. This chain links TRBV29-1 with TRBJ1-1, with a weak D call TRBD1 (6 bases). Germline lookup yields CDR1 SQVTM and CDR2 ANQGSEA. The length of the CDR3 is 13 residues. CDR3 coding DNA: TGCAGCGGTCGCCCCACAGGGAACACTGAAACTTTCTTT. Its protein is CSGRPTGNTETFF.

The chain is built from TRBV4-1 and TRBJ2-3, with 12 nucleotides matching TRBD2. The CDR3 has 16 residues. The germline gives CDR1 MGHRA, CDR2 YSYEKL. J was trimmed by 6 bases and V by 1 base; bases with no gene match: 5. The CDR3 sequence is CASSQGLAGVFDTQYF. In nucleotides, the CDR3 is TGCGCCAGCAGCCAAGGACTAGCGGGAGTTTTTGATACGCAGTATTTT.

This chain joins TRBV25-1 and TRBJ2-1, with TRBD2 matching over 10 bases. The germline V gene encodes CDR1 MGHDK and CDR2 SYGVNS. This CDR3 spans 14 amino acids. Unmatched junction bases numbered 1, after V lost 6 bases and J lost 2 bases. CDR3 DNA sequence: TGTGCCAGCAGAGGACTAGCGGCCTACAATGAGCAGTTCTTC. The encoded protein is CASRGLAAYNEQFF.

The J gene is TRBJ2-2, the V gene TRBV9; D possibly corresponds to TRBD2 (5 bases). V was trimmed by 0 bases and J by 6 bases, leaving 15 bases between them. This CDR3 has 16 amino acids. Germline V gene lookup returns CDR1 SGDLS and CDR2 YYNGEE. The CDR3 nucleotides read TGTGCCAGCAGCGTAGCTCAGATGGCGGGCGCCGGGGAGCTGTTTTTT. It is translated as CASSVAQMAGAGELFF.

The J gene is TRBJ2-3, the V gene TRBV18; tentatively, D is TRBD2 (6 bases). Trimming pared 3 bases from V and 0 bases from J, leaving 10 bases between. There are 15 residues in the CDR3. The germline V gene has CDR1 KGHSH and CDR2 LQKENI. The CDR3 loop reads CASSPSTRSTDTQYF. Here the CDR3 DNA reads TGTGCCAGCTCACCCTCGACTAGAAGCACAGATACGCAGTATTTT.

The rearrangement links TRBV10-2 to TRBJ2-5, with TRBD1 as a possible D gene (5 bases). Germline CDR1 reads WSHSY; CDR2 reads SAAADI. Trimming pared 0 bases from V and 4 bases from J, leaving 9 bases between. The CDR3 is 14 amino acids. CDR3 coding DNA: TGCGCCAGCAGTGAGTCGGACATGGGAGAGACCCAGTACTTC. It codes for CASSESDMGETQYF.